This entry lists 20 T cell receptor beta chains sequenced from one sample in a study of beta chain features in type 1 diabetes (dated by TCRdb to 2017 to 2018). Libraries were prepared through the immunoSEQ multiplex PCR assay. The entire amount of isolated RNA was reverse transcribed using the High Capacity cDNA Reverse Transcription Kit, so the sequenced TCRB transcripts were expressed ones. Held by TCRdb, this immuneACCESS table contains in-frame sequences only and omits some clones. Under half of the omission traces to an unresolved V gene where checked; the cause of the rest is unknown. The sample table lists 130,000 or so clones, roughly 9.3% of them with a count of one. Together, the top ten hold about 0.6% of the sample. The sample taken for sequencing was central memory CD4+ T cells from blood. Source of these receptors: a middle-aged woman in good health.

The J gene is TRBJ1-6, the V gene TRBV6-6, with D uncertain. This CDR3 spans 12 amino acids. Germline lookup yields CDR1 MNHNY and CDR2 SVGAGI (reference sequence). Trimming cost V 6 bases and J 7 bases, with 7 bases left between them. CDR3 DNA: TGTGCCAGCAGGCGACAAAATTCACCCCTCCACTTT. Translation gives CASRRQNSPLHF.

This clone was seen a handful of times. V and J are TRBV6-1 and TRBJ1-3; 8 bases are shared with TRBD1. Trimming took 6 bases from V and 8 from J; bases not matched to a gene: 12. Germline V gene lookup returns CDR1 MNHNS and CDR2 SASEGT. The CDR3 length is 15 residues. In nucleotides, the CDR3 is TGTGCCAGCAGGACAGGGGCTACAAGGGGAGACACCATATATTTT. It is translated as CASRTGATRGDTIYF.

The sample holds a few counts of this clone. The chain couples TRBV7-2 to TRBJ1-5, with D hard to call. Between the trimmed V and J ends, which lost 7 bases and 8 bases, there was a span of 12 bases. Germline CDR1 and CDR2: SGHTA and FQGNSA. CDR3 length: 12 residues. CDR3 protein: CASNRRGEPQHF. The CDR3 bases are TGTGCCAGCAATAGACGGGGAGAGCCCCAGCATTTT.

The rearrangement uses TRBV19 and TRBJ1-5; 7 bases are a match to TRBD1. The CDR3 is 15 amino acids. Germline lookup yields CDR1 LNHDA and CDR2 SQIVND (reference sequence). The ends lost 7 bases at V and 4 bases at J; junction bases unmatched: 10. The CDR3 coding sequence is TGTGCCAGTACCATGACTGGGACAGTTAATCAGCCCCAGCATTTT. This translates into CASTMTGTVNQPQHF.

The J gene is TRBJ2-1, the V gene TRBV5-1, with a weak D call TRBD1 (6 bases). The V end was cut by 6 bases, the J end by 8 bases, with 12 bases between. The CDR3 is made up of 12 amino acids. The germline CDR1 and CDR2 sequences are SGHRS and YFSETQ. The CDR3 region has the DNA TGCGCCAGCAAGAAGGGGGTGCATGAGCAGTTCTTC. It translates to CASKKGVHEQFF. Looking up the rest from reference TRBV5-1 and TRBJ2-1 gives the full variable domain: KAGVTQTPRYLIKTRGQQVTLSCSPISGHRSVSWYQQTPGQGLQFLFEYFSETQRNKGNFPGRFSGRQFSNSRSEMNVSTLELGDSALYLCASKKGVHEQFFGPGTRLTVL.

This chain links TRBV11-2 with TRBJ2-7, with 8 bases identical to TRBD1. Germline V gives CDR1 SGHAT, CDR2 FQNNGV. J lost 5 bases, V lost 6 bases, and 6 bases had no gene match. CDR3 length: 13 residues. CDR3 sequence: CASSSGQGHEQYF. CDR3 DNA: TGTGCCAGCAGTTCCGGACAGGGCCACGAGCAGTACTTC.

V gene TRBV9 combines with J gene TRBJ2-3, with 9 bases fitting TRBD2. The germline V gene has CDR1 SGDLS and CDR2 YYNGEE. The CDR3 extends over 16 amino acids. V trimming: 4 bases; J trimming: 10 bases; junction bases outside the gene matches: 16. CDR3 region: CASSSIAGAYQEPQYF. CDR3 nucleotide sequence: TGTGCCAGCAGCTCAATAGCGGGGGCCTACCAGGAGCCGCAGTATTTT.

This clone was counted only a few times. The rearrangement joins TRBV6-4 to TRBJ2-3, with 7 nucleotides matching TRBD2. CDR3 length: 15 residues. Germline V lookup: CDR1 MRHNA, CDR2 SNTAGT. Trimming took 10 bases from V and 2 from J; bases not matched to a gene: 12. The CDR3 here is CAKHPRGGDTDTQYF. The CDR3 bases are TGTGCCAAGCACCCCCGCGGGGGAGACACAGATACGCAGTATTTT.

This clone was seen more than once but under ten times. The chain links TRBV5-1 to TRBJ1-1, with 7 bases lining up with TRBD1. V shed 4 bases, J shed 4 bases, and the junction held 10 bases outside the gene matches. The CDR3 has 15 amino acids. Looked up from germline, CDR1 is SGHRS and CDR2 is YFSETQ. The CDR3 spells CASSPPTGSSTEAFF. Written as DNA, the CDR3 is TGCGCCAGCAGCCCACCGACAGGGAGCTCCACTGAAGCTTTCTTT.

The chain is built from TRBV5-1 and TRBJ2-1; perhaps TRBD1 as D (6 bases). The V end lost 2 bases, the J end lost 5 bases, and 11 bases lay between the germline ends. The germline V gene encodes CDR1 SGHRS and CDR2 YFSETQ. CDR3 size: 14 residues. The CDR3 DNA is TGCGCCAGCAGCTTATGGTACAGGGACAATGAGCAGTTCTTC. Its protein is CASSLWYRDNEQFF.

DNA for the CDR3: TGTGCCAGTAGTCAGAGGCACGTAGACAGGGTGGAAGAAGAGACCCAGTACTTC. This gives the protein CASSQRHVDRVEEETQYF. The chain is built from TRBV19 and TRBJ2-5; TRBD1 aligns across 7 bases. This CDR3 spans 18 amino acids. V trimming: 5 bases; J trimming: 3 bases; junction bases outside the gene matches: 18. The germline gives CDR1 LNHDA, CDR2 SQIVND (reference sequence).

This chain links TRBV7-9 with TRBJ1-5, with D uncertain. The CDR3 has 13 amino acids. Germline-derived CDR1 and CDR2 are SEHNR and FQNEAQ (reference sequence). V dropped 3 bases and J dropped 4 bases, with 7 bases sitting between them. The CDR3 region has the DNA TGTGCCAGCAGCTTGGTGACTAATCAGCCCCAGCATTTT. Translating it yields CASSLVTNQPQHF.

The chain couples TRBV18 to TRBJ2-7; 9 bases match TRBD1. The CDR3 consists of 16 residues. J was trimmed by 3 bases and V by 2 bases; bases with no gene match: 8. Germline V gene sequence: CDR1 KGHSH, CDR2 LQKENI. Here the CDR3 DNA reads TGTGCCAGCTCACCAGGACCGGGACAGGGCATCTACGAGCAGTACTTC. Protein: CASSPGPGQGIYEQYF. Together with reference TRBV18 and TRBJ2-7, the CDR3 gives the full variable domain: NAGVMQNPRHLVRRRGQEARLRCSPMKGHSHVYWYRQLPEEGLKFMVYLQKENIIDESGMPKERFSAEFPKEGPSILRIQQVVRGDSAAYFCASSPGPGQGIYEQYFGPGTRLTVT.

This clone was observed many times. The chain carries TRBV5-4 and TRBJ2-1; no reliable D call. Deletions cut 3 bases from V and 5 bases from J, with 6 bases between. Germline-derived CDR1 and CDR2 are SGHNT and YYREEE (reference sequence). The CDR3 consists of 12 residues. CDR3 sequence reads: CASSSQNNEQFF. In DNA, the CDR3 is TGTGCCAGCAGCTCCCAAAACAATGAGCAGTTCTTC.

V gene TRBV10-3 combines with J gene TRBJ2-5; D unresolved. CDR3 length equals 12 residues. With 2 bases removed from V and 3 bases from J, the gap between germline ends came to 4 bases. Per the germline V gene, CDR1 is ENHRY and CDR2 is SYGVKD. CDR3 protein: CAISEGEETQYF. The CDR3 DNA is TGTGCCATCAGTGAGGGAGAAGAGACCCAGTACTTC.

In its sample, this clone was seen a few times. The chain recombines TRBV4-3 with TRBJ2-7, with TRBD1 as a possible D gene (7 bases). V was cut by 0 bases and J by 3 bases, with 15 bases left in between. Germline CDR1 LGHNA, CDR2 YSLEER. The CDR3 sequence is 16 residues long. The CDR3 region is CASSQDPRQGGYEQYF. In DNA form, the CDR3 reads TGCGCCAGCAGCCAAGATCCCAGACAGGGAGGCTACGAGCAGTACTTC.

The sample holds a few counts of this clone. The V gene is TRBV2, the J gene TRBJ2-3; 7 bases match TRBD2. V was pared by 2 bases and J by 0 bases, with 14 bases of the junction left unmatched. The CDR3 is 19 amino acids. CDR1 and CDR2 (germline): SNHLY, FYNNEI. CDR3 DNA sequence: TGTGCCAGCAGTGAACAGGGTAGACTAGCTCGGTCTAGCACAGATACGCAGTATTTT. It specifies CASSEQGRLARSSTDTQYF.

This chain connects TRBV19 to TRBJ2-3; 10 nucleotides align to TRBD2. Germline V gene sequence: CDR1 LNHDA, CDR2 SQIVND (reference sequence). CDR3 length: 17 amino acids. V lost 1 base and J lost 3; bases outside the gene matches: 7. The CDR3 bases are TGTGCCAGTAGTATAGGTGTTAGGGGACTAGCGACAGATACGCAGTATTTT. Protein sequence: CASSIGVRGLATDTQYF.

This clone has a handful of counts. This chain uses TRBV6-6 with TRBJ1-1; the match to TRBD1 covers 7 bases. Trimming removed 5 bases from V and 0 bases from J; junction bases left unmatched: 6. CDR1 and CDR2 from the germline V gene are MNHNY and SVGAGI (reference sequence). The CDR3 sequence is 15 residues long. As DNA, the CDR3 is TGTGCCAGCAGTACGGGACAGTACATGAACACTGAAGCTTTCTTT. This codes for CASSTGQYMNTEAFF.

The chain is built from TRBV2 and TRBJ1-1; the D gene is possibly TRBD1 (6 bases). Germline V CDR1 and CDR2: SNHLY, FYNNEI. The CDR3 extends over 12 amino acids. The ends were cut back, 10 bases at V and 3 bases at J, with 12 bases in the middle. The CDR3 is CANREVDTEAFF. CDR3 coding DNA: TGTGCCAACAGGGAAGTCGACACTGAAGCTTTCTTT.